Listed below are T cell receptor beta chains from one sample, sequenced in a study of shared clonotypes between healthy human individuals. TCRdb's copy holds only in-frame clones and misses some; the assay was immunoSEQ multiplex PCR. The sample records around 2.5 million clones, approximately 93% being singletons. The sequencing input was naive CD4+ T cells from PBMCs. The receptors here all came from a man aged 18 to 30 in good health. Some clones in this sample may be carry-over from other donors' samples. Each CDR3 is given with its conserved first and last residue. The order of the fields is CDR3 DNA, CDR3 protein, clone size, J gene, V gene, D gene. D genes are given only for firm matches. The size of a clone is reported for some rows only, either as once, few or many, or as a class for expanded clones.

DNA: TGTGCCAGCAGCGGTCACACCAACTCCTACAATGAGCAGTTCTTC; CDR3: CASSGHTNSYNEQFF; size: .; J: TRBJ2-1; V: TRBV9; D: .
DNA: TGTGCCAGCCTCCGAGGGGTAGCGGGAGCAGAGACCCAGTACTTC; CDR3: CASLRGVAGAETQYF; size: .; J: TRBJ2-5; V: TRBV28; D: TRBD2
DNA: TGTGCCAGTGACGGGGGCCGAAAGAACACTGAAGCTTTCTTT; CDR3: CASDGGRKNTEAFF; size: once; J: TRBJ1-1; V: TRBV21-1; D: .
DNA: TGTGCCAGCAGCGTAGGGACAGGGGGCTTGTACGAGCAGTACTTC; CDR3: CASSVGTGGLYEQYF; size: .; J: TRBJ2-7; V: TRBV9; D: TRBD1
DNA: TGCGCCAGCAGTGAGTCGGCAGGGTTAGATAATTCACCCCTCCACTTT; CDR3: CASSESAGLDNSPLHF; size: once; J: TRBJ1-6; V: TRBV10-1; D: .
DNA: TGTGCCATTAAGAGCGGGGACTCCCGGAGGGGCGAGCAGTACTTC; CDR3: CAIKSGDSRRGEQYF; size: .; J: TRBJ2-7; V: TRBV6-1; D: TRBD2
DNA: TGTGCCAGCAGCGCCTTTGGGACAGGGGCCTACAATGAGCAGTTCTTC; CDR3: CASSAFGTGAYNEQFF; size: .; J: TRBJ2-1; V: TRBV7-2; D: TRBD1
DNA: TGTGCCAGCAGCTTAGGACTAGCGGGCTACGAGCAGTACTTC; CDR3: CASSLGLAGYEQYF; size: few; J: TRBJ2-7; V: TRBV7-3; D: TRBD2
DNA: TGTGCCAGCAGTGAATTAGTTAGTTATAAAGCAGATACGCAGTATTTT; CDR3: CASSELVSYKADTQYF; size: .; J: TRBJ2-3; V: TRBV2; D: .
DNA: TGCGCCAGCAGCCCTCCCGGGACAGGGCGGCACGAGCAGTACTTC; CDR3: CASSPPGTGRHEQYF; size: .; J: TRBJ2-7; V: TRBV4-1; D: TRBD1
DNA: TGTGCCAGCAGCCTCATGACTAGCGGGAGGTCAGATACGCAGTATTTT; CDR3: CASSLMTSGRSDTQYF; size: .; J: TRBJ2-3; V: TRBV5-6; D: TRBD2
DNA: TGTGCCAGCACCCTGAGGGATCAGCAGTTCTTC; CDR3: CASTLRDQQFF; size: once; J: TRBJ2-1; V: TRBV2; D: .
DNA: TGTGCCAGCAGCCTTGTGGTAGCGGGCTGGAGCTCCTACAATGAGCAGTTCTTC; CDR3: CASSLVVAGWSSYNEQFF; size: .; J: TRBJ2-1; V: TRBV7-9; D: TRBD2
DNA: TGTGCCAGCAGACCCGGGGACAGGGGAAAACTGTTTTTT; CDR3: CASRPGDRGKLFF; size: .; J: TRBJ1-4; V: TRBV6-5; D: TRBD1
DNA: TGTGCCAGTAGTACCCCGGGGGGTGTGTACACTGAAGCTTTCTTT; CDR3: CASSTPGGVYTEAFF; size: .; J: TRBJ1-1; V: TRBV19; D: .